The 19 T cell receptor beta chains in this list originate from one sample, sequenced in a study of cytomegalovirus exposure and HLA in healthy donors. PCR was performed using 60 Vbeta and 13 Jbeta primers. Profiling relied on immunoSEQ multiplex PCR, and the TCRdb table lists in-frame clones only, not all of them. This table holds approximately 130,000 clones, over 65% found once. The specimen sequenced was PBMCs. All receptors come from a man aged 50-60 years in good health and CMV-seronegative.

The chain is built from TRBV19 and TRBJ2-1; the D gene is possibly TRBD1 (5 bases). Germline V gene lookup returns CDR1 LNHDA and CDR2 SQIVND (reference sequence). This CDR3 comprises 14 residues. Trimming removed 7 bases from V and 6 bases from J, with 16 bases in between. The CDR3 sequence is CASIPQGLGNEQFF. In DNA, the CDR3 is TGTGCCAGTATCCCGCAGGGATTAGGCAATGAGCAGTTCTTC.

This clone was counted a single time. The rearrangement links TRBV19 to TRBJ1-2; maybe TRBD1 (5 bases). This CDR3 comprises 14 residues. The germline gives CDR1 LNHDA, CDR2 SQIVND (reference sequence). Trimming left V 6 bases short and J 1 base short, with 12 bases between. In DNA, the CDR3 is TGTGCCAGTAGGCCGCAGGGTCTTAACTATGGCTACACCTTC. This encodes CASRPQGLNYGYTF.

The chain couples TRBV27 to TRBJ2-3, with 11 bases lining up with TRBD2. The CDR3 is made up of 15 amino acids. Germline CDR1 and CDR2: MNHEY and SMNVEV (reference sequence). Losses at the gene ends were 6 bases for V and 6 bases for J; bases not matched to a gene: 8. The CDR3 DNA is TGTGCCAGCAGGGGCCTATCTAGCGGGAGGGATACGCAGTATTTT. Its protein is CASRGLSSGRDTQYF.

The chain links TRBV19 to TRBJ2-7, with TRBD2 as a possible D gene (6 bases). The CDR3 has 14 amino acids. Trimming took 10 bases from V and 1 from J, leaving 17 bases between them. The germline V gene encodes CDR1 LNHDA and CDR2 SQIVND (reference sequence). The CDR3 sequence: CANTRGTESYEQYF. The CDR3 nucleotides read TGTGCCAACACCCGCGGGACGGAATCCTACGAGCAGTACTTC.

The chain carries TRBV30 and TRBJ1-3; 7 bases agree with TRBD1. The CDR3 loop spans 14 amino acids. V lost 3 bases, J lost 0 bases, and 2 bases stayed unmatched. Per the germline V gene, CDR1 is GTSNPN and CDR2 is SVGIG (reference sequence). CDR3 nucleotides: TGTGCCTGGAGACAGGGGAACTCTGGAAACACCATATATTTT. It encodes CAWRQGNSGNTIYF.

The V gene is TRBV27, the J gene TRBJ2-1; 10 nucleotides line up with TRBD1. Germline trimming cut 3 bases from V and 8 bases from J; bases unmatched to any gene: 7. Germline loops: CDR1 MNHEY, CDR2 SMNVEV (reference sequence). This CDR3 comprises 15 residues. As DNA, the CDR3 is TGTGCCAGCAGTTTCCTGACAGGGGGCTTCGATGAGCAGTTCTTC. Translated: CASSFLTGGFDEQFF.

The chain links TRBV28 to TRBJ1-5; tentative D call: TRBD1 (6 bases). CDR1 is MDHEN and CDR2 is SYDVKM in the germline V gene. The CDR3 loop spans 15 amino acids. With 4 bases removed from V and 5 bases from J, the gap between germline ends came to 15 bases. CDR3 sequence: CASSSAGRGDQPQHF. As DNA, the CDR3 is TGTGCCAGCAGTTCGGCGGGCAGGGGAGATCAGCCCCAGCATTTT. The whole variable domain, filled in from reference TRBV28 and TRBJ1-5, reads DVKVTQSSRYLVKRTGEKVFLECVQDMDHENMFWYRQDPGLGLRLIYFSYDVKMKEKGDIPEGYSVSREKKERFSLILESASTNQTSMYLCASSSAGRGDQPQHFGDGTRLSIL.

This clone was seen a few times. The rearrangement uses TRBV23-1 and TRBJ2-5; 7 bases line up with TRBD2. With the DNA end fitting TRBJ2-7 better, the J assignment may be wrong. TRBV23-1 is an ORF, and what it does is uncertain. The CDR3 extends over 18 amino acids. The CDR3 coding sequence is TGCGCCAGCAGTCATCGCGGCCTGGGGCGGGAGCGTTCCCACGAGCAGTACTTC. Its protein is CASSHRGLGRERSHEQYF.

This chain uses TRBV4-1 with TRBJ2-1; tentative D call: TRBD1 (7 bases). The CDR3 covers 16 residues. V was shortened by 3 bases and J by 3 bases, with 15 bases between the two germline ends. In germline, CDR1 is MGHRA, CDR2 YSYEKL. The CDR3 here is CASSQGQGGIYNEQFF. The DNA for the CDR3 is TGCGCCAGCAGCCAGGGTCAGGGGGGAATCTACAATGAGCAGTTCTTC.

This chain connects TRBV6-5 to TRBJ2-5, with TRBD1 as a possible D gene (6 bases). The J call may not be correct, given that the DNA end is closer to TRBJ2-7. The germline CDR1 and CDR2 sequences are MNHEY and SVGAGI. The CDR3 spans 15 residues. CDR3 nucleotides: TGTGCCAGCAGTTACGCTCCCAGGGGTGGGTACGAGCAGTACTTC. This sequence encodes CASSYAPRGGYEQYF.

The gene calls are TRBV28 and TRBJ1-3; no clear D gene. Germline V lookup: CDR1 MDHEN, CDR2 SYDVKM. Trimming stripped 6 bases from V and 1 base from J, with 13 bases between. The CDR3 has 15 residues. The CDR3 is CASSRYSVSGNTIYF. DNA of the CDR3: TGTGCCAGCAGCCGTTACAGTGTTTCTGGAAACACCATATATTTT.

The chain employs TRBV19 and TRBJ1-5; D is uncertain. Trimming left V 2 bases short and J 0 bases short, with 8 bases between. This CDR3 region has 15 residues. Germline V gene sequence: CDR1 LNHDA, CDR2 SQIVND (reference sequence). The CDR3 coding sequence is TGTGCCAGTAGTATACGCATCTATAGCAATCAGCCCCAGCATTTT. It translates to CASSIRIYSNQPQHF.

The chain carries TRBV6-5 and TRBJ2-7; 11 bases agree with TRBD2. The CDR3 is made up of 15 amino acids. CDR1 and CDR2 (germline): MNHEY, SVGAGI. The J segment lost 1 base and the V segment lost 6 bases, leaving 5 bases of the junction unmatched. The CDR3 sequence: CASSYGTSGSYEQYF. The CDR3 DNA follows: TGTGCCAGCAGCTATGGGACTAGCGGATCCTACGAGCAGTACTTC.

This clone has just one count. The chain has TRBV13 and TRBJ2-1; 12 bases fit TRBD2. The CDR3 runs to 15 residues. Per germline, CDR1 PRHDT and CDR2 FYEKMQ (reference sequence). V was pared by 5 bases and J by 12 bases, with 11 bases of the junction left unmatched. In DNA, the CDR3 is TGTGCCAGCAGCCCGCCCGGGACTAGCGGGCAGGGGCAGTTCTTC. It encodes CASSPPGTSGQGQFF.

This CDR3 reads CASSPGQPTIYGYTF. Here the CDR3 DNA reads TGCGCCAGCAGCCCGGGACAGCCAACTATATATGGCTACACCTTC. The chain carries TRBV5-1 and TRBJ1-2; 7 bases are shared with TRBD1. J was trimmed by 5 bases and V by 4 bases; bases with no gene match: 11. The CDR3 loop spans 15 amino acids. From germline, CDR1 is SGHRS and CDR2 YFSETQ.

The rearrangement joins TRBV27 to TRBJ2-7; tentatively, D is TRBD1 (5 bases). The CDR3 sequence is 14 residues long. V lost 6 bases to trimming and J lost 1 base, with 13 bases between them. CDR1 and CDR2 (germline): MNHEY, SMNVEV (reference sequence). The CDR3 nucleotides read TGTGCCAGCAGACCGCGCCAGGGTTCCTACGAGCAGTACTTC. Protein sequence: CASRPRQGSYEQYF.

V and J are TRBV4-2 and TRBJ1-4; D uncertain. Between the trimmed V and J ends, which lost 1 base and 5 bases, there was a span of 14 bases. Per the germline V gene, CDR1 is LGHNA and CDR2 is YNFKEQ. The CDR3 is 16 amino acids. CDR3: CASSQARRSSNEKLFF. CDR3 sequence (DNA): TGTGCCAGCAGCCAAGCTCGGCGGAGTAGCAATGAAAAACTGTTTTTT.

The sample holds a few counts of this clone. The genes are TRBV7-8 and TRBJ1-4; maybe TRBD1 (6 bases). V lost 5 bases and J lost 0, with 13 bases in between. CDR1 and CDR2 from the germline V gene are SGHVS and FQNEAQ. The CDR3 loop spans 16 amino acids. In DNA form, the CDR3 reads TGTGCCAGCAGCAGGACAGCGATGGCAACTAATGAAAAACTGTTTTTT. Translating gives CASSRTAMATNEKLFF. Together with reference TRBV7-8 and TRBJ1-4, the CDR3 gives the full variable domain: GAGVSQSPRYKVAKRGQDVALRCDPISGHVSLFWYQQALGQGPEFLTYFQNEAQLDKSGLPSDRFFAERPEGSVSTLKIQRTQQEDSAVYLCASSRTAMATNEKLFFGSGTQLSVL.

This clone occurred once. The chain combines TRBV6-1 with TRBJ1-3; TRBD1 is a possible D gene (5 bases). Germline CDR1 MNHNS, CDR2 SASEGT. The CDR3 is 13 residues long. V lost 3 bases to trimming and J lost 7 bases, with 10 bases between them. CDR3 sequence (DNA): TGTGCCAGCAGTGACAGGGTGCCCAACACCATATATTTT. Residues: CASSDRVPNTIYF.